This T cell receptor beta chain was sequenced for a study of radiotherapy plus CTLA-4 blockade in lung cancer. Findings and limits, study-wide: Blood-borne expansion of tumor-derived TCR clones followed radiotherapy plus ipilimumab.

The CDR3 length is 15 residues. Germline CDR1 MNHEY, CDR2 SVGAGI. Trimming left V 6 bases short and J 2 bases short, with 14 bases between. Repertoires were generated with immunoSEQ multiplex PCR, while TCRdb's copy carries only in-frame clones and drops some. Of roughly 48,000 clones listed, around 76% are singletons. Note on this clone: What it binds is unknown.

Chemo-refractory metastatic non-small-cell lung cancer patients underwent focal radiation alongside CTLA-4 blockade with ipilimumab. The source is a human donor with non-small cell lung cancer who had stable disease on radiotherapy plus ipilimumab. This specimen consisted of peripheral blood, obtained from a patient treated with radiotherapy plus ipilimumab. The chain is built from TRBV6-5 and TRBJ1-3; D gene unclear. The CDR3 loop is CASRVSGDTGNTIYF. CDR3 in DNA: TGTGCCAGCAGGGTCTCCGGTGATACTGGAAACACCATATATTTT.